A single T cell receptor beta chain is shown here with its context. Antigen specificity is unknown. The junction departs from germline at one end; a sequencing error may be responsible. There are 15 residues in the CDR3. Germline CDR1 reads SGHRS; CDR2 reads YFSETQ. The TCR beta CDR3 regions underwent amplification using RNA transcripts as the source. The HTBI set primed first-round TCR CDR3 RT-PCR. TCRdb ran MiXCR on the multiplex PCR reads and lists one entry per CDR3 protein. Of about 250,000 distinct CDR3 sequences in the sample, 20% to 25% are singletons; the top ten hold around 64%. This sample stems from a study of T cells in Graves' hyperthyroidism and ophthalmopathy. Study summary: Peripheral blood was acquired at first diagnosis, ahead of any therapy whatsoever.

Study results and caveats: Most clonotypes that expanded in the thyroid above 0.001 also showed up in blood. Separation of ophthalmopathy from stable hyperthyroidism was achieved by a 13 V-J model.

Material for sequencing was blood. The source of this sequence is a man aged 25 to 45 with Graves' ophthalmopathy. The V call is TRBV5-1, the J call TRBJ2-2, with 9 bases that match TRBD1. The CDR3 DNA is TGTGCCAGCAGTACAGGGGGCATAAACACCGGGGAGCTGTTTTTT. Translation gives CASSTGGINTGELFF.